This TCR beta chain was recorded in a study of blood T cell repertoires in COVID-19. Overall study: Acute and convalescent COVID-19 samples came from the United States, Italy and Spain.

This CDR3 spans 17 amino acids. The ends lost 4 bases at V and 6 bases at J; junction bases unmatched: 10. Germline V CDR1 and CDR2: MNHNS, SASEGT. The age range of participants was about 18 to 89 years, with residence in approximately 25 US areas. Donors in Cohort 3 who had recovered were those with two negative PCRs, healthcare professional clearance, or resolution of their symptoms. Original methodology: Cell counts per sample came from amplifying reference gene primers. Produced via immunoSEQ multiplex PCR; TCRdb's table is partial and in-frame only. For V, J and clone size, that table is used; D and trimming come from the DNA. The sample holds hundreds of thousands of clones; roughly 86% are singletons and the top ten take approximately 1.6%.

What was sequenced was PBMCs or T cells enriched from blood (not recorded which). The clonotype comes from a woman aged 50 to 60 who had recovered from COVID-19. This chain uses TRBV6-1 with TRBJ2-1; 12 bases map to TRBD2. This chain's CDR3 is CASSGGLLAGGRNEQFF. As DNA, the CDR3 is TGTGCCAGCAGTGGGGGTTTACTAGCGGGAGGCCGCAATGAGCAGTTCTTC.